These 25 T cell receptor beta chains came from one sample sequenced in a study of post-analysis software for immune sequencing data. Unique-molecular-identifier-tagged TCR beta cDNA libraries were used. TCRdb used MiXCR to reprocess the PCR reads, holding one entry per CDR3 protein. The profile covers 650,000 to 900,000 distinct CDR3 sequences, with 35% to 55% appearing a single time and over 4.5% taken by the ten largest. Study-wide findings and caveats: In patients, four to six TRBV segments were more frequent than in controls, with TRBV5-6, TRBV5-1 and TRBV20-1 among them.

No cognate antigen is known for these TCRs. The sample was blood. Receptors were obtained from a girl aged 5 to 17 with multiple sclerosis.

This clonotype came up a few times. The chain couples TRBV6-4 to TRBJ1-2; 8 bases fit TRBD1. This CDR3 has 11 amino acids. The germline CDR1 and CDR2 sequences are MRHNA and SNTAGT. V trimming: 9 bases; J trimming: 6 bases; junction bases outside the gene matches: 3. This CDR3 reads CARIQGDGYTF. CDR3 nucleotide sequence: TGTGCCAGGATACAGGGGGATGGCTACACCTTC.

The chain links TRBV5-5 to TRBJ1-1, with TRBD1 matching over 11 bases. CDR3 size: 14 residues. The V gene end was trimmed by 3 bases and the J gene end by 7 bases; junction bases not matched to a gene: 5. Germline V gene sequence: CDR1 SGHKS, CDR2 YYEKEE (reference sequence). This chain's CDR3 is CASSCGQGAHEAFF. The CDR3 DNA reads TGTGCCAGCAGCTGCGGACAGGGGGCTCATGAAGCTTTCTTT.

V usage is TRBV29-1 and J usage is TRBJ2-5, with 7 bases lining up with TRBD1. Per germline, CDR1 SQVTM and CDR2 ANQGSEA. Trimming cost V 5 bases and J 1 base; bases outside gene matches: 4. The CDR3 runs 13 residues. In DNA, the CDR3 is TGCAGCGTTTATGGACAGGCCCAAGAGACCCAGTACTTC. Amino acids: CSVYGQAQETQYF.

This clonotype came up a few times. The CDR3 DNA follows: TGCAGTGCTCCCTCTGGAAACACCATATATTTT. Its protein product is CSAPSGNTIYF. The chain has TRBV20-1 and TRBJ1-3; D gene unclear. The CDR3 consists of 11 residues. Germline lookup yields CDR1 DFQATT and CDR2 SNEGSKA (reference sequence). Trimming shortened V by 5 bases and J by 0 bases, and 2 bases separated the two germline ends.

This sequence joins TRBV7-2 and TRBJ2-1; 7 bases align to TRBD2. The CDR3 is 16 residues long. CDR1 SGHTA and CDR2 FQGNSA come from the germline V gene. V shed 5 bases and J 7 bases; nucleotides not matched to a gene: 14. DNA of the CDR3: TGTGCCAGCAGCACTAGGCCGGGACTATTAAAGAATGAGCAGTTCTTC. Its translation is CASSTRPGLLKNEQFF.

This clonotype occurred a few times. In nucleotides, the CDR3 is TGTGCCAGCAGCGTAGCCACGGGACAGGGGGGCGGCTACACCTTC. It encodes CASSVATGQGGGYTF. The chain couples TRBV9 to TRBJ1-2; TRBD1 matches at 11 bases. The CDR3 extends over 15 amino acids. Germline loops: CDR1 SGDLS, CDR2 YYNGEE. J gave up 8 bases and V 0 bases, and 6 bases lay outside the gene matches.

This clonotype was recorded a few times. The rearrangement links TRBV6-2 or TRBV6-3 to TRBJ2-5, with 9 bases fitting TRBD1. Germline V gene lookup returns CDR1 MNHEY and CDR2 SVGEGT. V lost 4 bases, J lost 4 bases, and 4 bases stayed unmatched. The CDR3 contains 14 residues. This chain's CDR3 is CASSLPGQGETQYF. CDR3 in DNA: TGTGCCAGCAGTTTGCCGGGACAGGGAGAGACCCAGTACTTC.

In its sample, this clonotype was seen a few times. V is TRBV10-2 and J is TRBJ2-4; no definite D call. Trimming removed 4 bases at V and 8 bases at J, with 18 bases between. CDR1 WSHSY and CDR2 SAAADI come from the germline V gene. CDR3 length equals 15 residues. The CDR3 protein is CASSVSRTLMDIQYF. The CDR3 DNA reads TGCGCCAGCAGTGTCTCCCGAACCCTAATGGACATTCAGTACTTC.

This clonotype was recorded once. V gene TRBV12-3 or TRBV12-4 combines with J gene TRBJ2-3, with 8 bases fitting TRBD2. Losses at the gene ends were 7 bases for V and 6 bases for J; bases not matched to a gene: 9. This CDR3 contains 14 residues. CDR3 amino acids: CASMPGGAPDTQYF. The CDR3 coding sequence is TGTGCCAGCATGCCCGGGGGGGCGCCGGATACGCAGTATTTT.

The chain employs TRBV7-2 and TRBJ2-3, with 15 bases matching TRBD2. The CDR3 has 18 amino acids. V trimming: 4 bases; J trimming: 1 base; junction bases outside the gene matches: 6. Germline CDR1 is SGHTA and CDR2 is FQGNSA. The CDR3 loop reads CASSWGTSGGPRTDTQYF. The CDR3 DNA reads TGTGCCAGCAGCTGGGGGACTAGCGGGGGGCCCCGCACAGATACGCAGTATTTT.

The V and J genes are TRBV5-1 and TRBJ1-1, with D possibly matching TRBD1 (5 bases). The CDR3 is made up of 15 amino acids. Per the germline V gene, CDR1 is SGHRS and CDR2 is YFSETQ. Trimming cost V 4 bases and J 5 bases, with 18 bases left between them. CDR3 sequence: CASSTTRQGWTEAFF. Here the CDR3 DNA reads TGCGCCAGCAGCACTACACGGCAGGGTTGGACTGAAGCTTTCTTT.

This rearrangement joins TRBV21-1 to TRBJ2-7; the table's D call TRBD1 went unverified against the DNA. TRBV21-1 is noted as a pseudogene. The CDR3 is 17 amino acids. CDR3 nucleotides: TGTGCCAGCAGCAAACAATTGCACGGCGGGACATCCTACGAGCAGTACTTC. This codes for CASSKQLHGGTSYEQYF.

V usage is TRBV7-9 and J usage is TRBJ2-3; D not resolved. Trimming removed 8 bases from V and 4 bases from J, with 7 bases in between. The length of the CDR3 is 11 residues. In germline, CDR1 is SEHNR, CDR2 FQNEAQ (reference sequence). The CDR3 protein is CASEIPDTQYF. The DNA for the CDR3 is TGTGCCAGCGAGATCCCAGATACGCAGTATTTT.

Concerning this clonotype itself: An end of the junction does not agree with germline; a read error may underlie this. The rearrangement uses TRBV7-9 and TRBJ2-4, with a possible D match to TRBD2 (6 bases). The DNA matches TRBJ2-7 better at its end, which makes the J call doubtful. CDR1 and CDR2 from the germline V gene are SEHNR and FQNEAQ (reference sequence). There are 13 residues in the CDR3. CDR3 residues: CATSGGPAYEQYF. The CDR3 nucleotides read TGTGCCACCAGCGGAGGGCCCGCCTACGAGCAGTACTTC.

This clonotype was found a few times. This rearrangement joins TRBV7-2 to TRBJ2-1; D gene uncertain. This CDR3 is 15 amino acids long. The germline V gene has CDR1 SGHTA and CDR2 FQGNSA. Trimming removed 2 bases at V and 0 bases at J, with 8 bases between. CDR3 residues: CASSLTPSSYNEQFF. As DNA, the CDR3 is TGTGCCAGCAGCTTAACTCCCTCCTCCTACAATGAGCAGTTCTTC.

The chain couples TRBV28 to TRBJ2-2; 12 bases are a match to TRBD2. CDR1 MDHEN and CDR2 SYDVKM come from the germline V gene. The length of the CDR3 is 13 residues. J gave up 8 bases and V 9 bases, and 4 bases lay outside the gene matches. The CDR3 spells CASGLAGSGELFF. Written as DNA, the CDR3 is TGTGCCAGTGGACTAGCGGGATCAGGGGAGCTGTTTTTT.

Only a few counts were recorded for this clonotype. J is TRBJ2-7 and V is TRBV20-1; TRBD1 matches 8 bases. The CDR3 is made up of 15 amino acids. V was pared by 4 bases and J by 3 bases, with 11 bases of the junction left unmatched. Germline V lookup: CDR1 DFQATT, CDR2 SNEGSKA (reference sequence). The CDR3 region has the DNA TGCAGTGCTATAAGGGCGAGGACAGGGCGCTACGAGCAGTACTTC. The encoded protein is CSAIRARTGRYEQYF.

DNA for the CDR3: TGCAGCGTCAACTTACAGGTGGCCCAAGAGACCCAGTACTTC. Encoded protein: CSVNLQVAQETQYF. The genes are TRBV29-1 and TRBJ2-5; D is perhaps TRBD1 (5 bases). V lost 6 bases and J lost 1, with 15 bases in between. The CDR3 is made up of 14 amino acids. The V gene's germline CDR1 is SQVTM and CDR2 ANQGSEA.

The chain joins TRBV28 to TRBJ2-4; the D gene is possibly TRBD1 (6 bases). V was pared by 5 bases and J by 2 bases, with 13 bases between. Germline V lookup: CDR1 MDHEN, CDR2 SYDVKM. This CDR3 contains 15 residues. This CDR3 is CASSPSQGSKNIQYF. The CDR3 nucleotides are TGTGCCAGCAGTCCGTCACAGGGTTCCAAAAACATTCAGTACTTC.

The chain uses TRBV27 and TRBJ2-3; a possible D gene is TRBD2 (6 bases). This CDR3 is built from 16 residues. Germline assignment: CDR1 MNHEY and CDR2 SMNVEV (reference sequence). Trimming took 7 bases from V and 0 from J, leaving 17 bases between them. The CDR3 coding sequence is TGTGCCAGCACCGAGGGGAAAAGCGGGAGCACAGATACGCAGTATTTT. Protein: CASTEGKSGSTDTQYF.

The V gene is TRBV29-1, the J gene TRBJ2-5; D is uncertain. CDR3 length: 12 amino acids. With 8 bases removed from V and 4 bases from J, the gap between germline ends came to 14 bases. Germline CDR1 reads SQVTM; CDR2 reads ANQGSEA. For the CDR3, the DNA is TGCAGCTCCAAGGACGGACCAGAGACCCAGTACTTC. Its translation is CSSKDGPETQYF.

The chain is built from TRBV7-8 and TRBJ2-1; 8 bases fit TRBD2. This CDR3 is 15 amino acids long. Trimming at V came to 5 bases and at J to 6 bases, leaving 9 bases not matched to a gene. Germline assignment: CDR1 SGHVS and CDR2 FQNEAQ. The CDR3 spells CASSTSWTSLNEQFF. As DNA, the CDR3 is TGTGCCAGCAGCACCTCTTGGACTAGCCTCAATGAGCAGTTCTTC.

This clonotype came up once. A read error may be the cause here, since a much bigger clone is one base away. The gene calls are TRBV6-2 or TRBV6-3 and TRBJ2-3; the D is unclear. The CDR3 length is 11 residues. Germline CDR1 is MNHEY and CDR2 is SVGEGT. V gave up 7 bases and J gave up 1 base, with 3 bases separating them. CDR3 coding DNA: TGTGCCAGCATGCGCACAGATACGCAGTATTTT. Protein product: CASMRTDTQYF.

This rearrangement joins TRBV4-1 to TRBJ2-3, with unresolved D. The length of the CDR3 is 15 residues. Germline V gene sequence: CDR1 MGHRA, CDR2 YSYEKL. V was clipped by 0 bases and J by 1 base, with 8 bases between them. The CDR3 region is CASSQERARTDTQYF. The CDR3 coding sequence is TGCGCCAGCAGCCAAGAAAGAGCGCGCACAGATACGCAGTATTTT.

This clonotype came up many times. V usage is TRBV6-5 and J usage is TRBJ2-6; D ambiguous. In germline, CDR1 is MNHEY, CDR2 SVGAGI. The length of the CDR3 is 15 residues. V dropped 4 bases and J dropped 0 bases, with 7 bases sitting between them. The CDR3 DNA sequence: TGTGCCAGCAGTTTGCGGAGCTCTGGGGCCAACGTCCTGACTTTC. Translated, it gives CASSLRSSGANVLTF.